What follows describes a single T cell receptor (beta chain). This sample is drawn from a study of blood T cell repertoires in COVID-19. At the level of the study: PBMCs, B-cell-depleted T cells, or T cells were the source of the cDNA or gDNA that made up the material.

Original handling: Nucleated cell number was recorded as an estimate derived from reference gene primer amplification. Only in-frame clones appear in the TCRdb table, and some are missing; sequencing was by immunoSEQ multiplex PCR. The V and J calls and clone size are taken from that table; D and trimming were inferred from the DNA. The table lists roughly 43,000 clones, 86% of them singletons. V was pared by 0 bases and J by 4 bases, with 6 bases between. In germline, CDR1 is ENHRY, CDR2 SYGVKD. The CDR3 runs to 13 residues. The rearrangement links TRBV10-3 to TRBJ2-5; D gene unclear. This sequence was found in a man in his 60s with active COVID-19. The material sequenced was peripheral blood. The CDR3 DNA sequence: TGTGCCATCAGTGAGTCAAGAGGAGAGACCCAGTACTTC. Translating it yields CAISESRGETQYF.